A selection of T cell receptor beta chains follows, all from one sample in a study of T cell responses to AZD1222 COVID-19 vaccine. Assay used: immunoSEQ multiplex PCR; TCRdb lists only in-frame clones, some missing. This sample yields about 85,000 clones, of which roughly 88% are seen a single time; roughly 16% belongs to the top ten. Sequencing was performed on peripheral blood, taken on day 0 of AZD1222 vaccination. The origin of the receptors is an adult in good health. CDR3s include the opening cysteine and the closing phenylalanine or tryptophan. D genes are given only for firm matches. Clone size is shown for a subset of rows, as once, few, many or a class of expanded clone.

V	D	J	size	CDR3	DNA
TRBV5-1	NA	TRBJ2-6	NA	CASSLSRGSGANVLTF	TGCGCCAGCAGCTTGAGTAGGGGCTCTGGGGCCAACGTCCTGACTTTC
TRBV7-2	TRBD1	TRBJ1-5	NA	CASSPQGTGALPQHF	TGTGCCAGCAGCCCCCAAGGGACAGGGGCTCTCCCCCAGCATTTT
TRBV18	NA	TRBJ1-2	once	CASSPPVVSYGYTF	TGTGCCAGCTCACCACCAGTCGTGAGCTATGGCTACACCTTC
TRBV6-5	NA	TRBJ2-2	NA	CASSYSIIGAGELFF	TGTGCCAGCAGTTACTCGATTATCGGGGCCGGGGAGCTGTTTTTT
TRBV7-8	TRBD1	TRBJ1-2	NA	CASSQQGVGYTF	TGTGCCAGCAGCCAACAGGGGGTAGGCTACACCTTC
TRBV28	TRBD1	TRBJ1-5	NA	CASRIQGGEQPQHF	TGTGCCAGCAGAATACAGGGGGGAGAACAGCCCCAGCATTTT
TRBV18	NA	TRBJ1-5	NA	CASSPEGLGPQHF	TGTGCCAGCTCACCAGAGGGGTTGGGCCCCCAGCATTTT
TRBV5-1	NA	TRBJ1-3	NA	CASSFGKNSGNTIYF	TGCGCCAGCAGCTTCGGGAAAAACTCTGGAAACACCATATATTTT
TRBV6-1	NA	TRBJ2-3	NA	CASSDQTSSPPQYF	TGTGCCAGCAGTGATCAGACCAGTTCCCCACCGCAGTATTTT
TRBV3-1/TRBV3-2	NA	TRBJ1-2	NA	CASSALYGYTF	TGTGCCAGCAGCGCCCTCTATGGCTACACCTTC
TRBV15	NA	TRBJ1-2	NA	CATSRDKGLRQAF	TGTGCCACCAGCAGAGATAAGGGCCTGCGACAGGCCTTC
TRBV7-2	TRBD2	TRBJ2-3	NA	CASSLALAGVRDTQYF	TGTGCCAGCAGCTTAGCACTAGCGGGAGTGAGAGATACGCAGTATTTT
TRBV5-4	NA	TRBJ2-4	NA	CASSLDRESSSNIQYF	TGTGCCAGCAGCTTGGACAGGGAATCTTCGAGCAACATTCAGTACTTC
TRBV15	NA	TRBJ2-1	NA	CATSTGTAYNEQFF	TGTGCCACCAGTACCGGGACGGCCTACAATGAGCAGTTCTTC
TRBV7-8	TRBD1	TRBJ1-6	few	CASSSATGEGSPLHF	TGTGCCAGCAGCTCAGCGACAGGGGAAGGATCACCCCTCCACTTT
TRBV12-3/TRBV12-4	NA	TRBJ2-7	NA	CASSLKSVGEQYF	TGTGCCAGCAGTTTAAAAAGCGTAGGTGAGCAGTACTTC
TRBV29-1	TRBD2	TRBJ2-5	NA	CSVDGGSETQYF	TGCAGCGTTGACGGCGGGAGTGAGACCCAGTACTTC
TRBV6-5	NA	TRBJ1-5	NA	CASSWTIISNQPQHF	TGTGCCAGCAGTTGGACAATTATTAGCAATCAGCCCCAGCATTTT
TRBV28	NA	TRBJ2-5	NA	CASSLMRRGKETQYF	TGTGCCAGCAGTCTTATGCGTCGGGGAAAAGAGACCCAGTACTTC
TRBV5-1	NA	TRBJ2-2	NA	CASSLSAGELFF	TGCGCCAGCAGCTTGTCCGCCGGGGAGCTGTTTTTT
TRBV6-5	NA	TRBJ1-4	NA	CASSYSPANEKLFF	TGTGCCAGCAGTTACTCGCCCGCTAATGAAAAACTGTTTTTT
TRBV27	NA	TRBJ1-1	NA	CASRGWGNTEAFF	TGTGCCAGCAGAGGGTGGGGGAACACTGAAGCTTTCTTT
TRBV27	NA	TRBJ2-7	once	CASSFALAGYEQYF	TGTGCCAGCAGTTTTGCTCTAGCAGGCTACGAGCAGTACTTC
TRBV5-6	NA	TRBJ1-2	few	CASTLARAGGYTF	TGTGCCAGCACCTTGGCCCGGGCGGGTGGCTACACCTTC
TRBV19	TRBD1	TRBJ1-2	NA	CASSTTGEGNYGYTF	TGTGCCAGTAGCACAACAGGGGAAGGTAACTATGGCTACACCTTC
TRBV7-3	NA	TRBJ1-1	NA	CASSFGTNTEAFF	TGTGCCAGCAGCTTCGGAACGAACACTGAAGCTTTCTTT
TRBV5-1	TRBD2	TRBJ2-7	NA	CASSLGNSGRHEQYF	TGCGCCAGCAGCTTGGGTAATAGCGGGAGACACGAGCAGTACTTC
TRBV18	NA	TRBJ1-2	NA	CASSRSGRPNYGYTF	TGTGCCAGCTCACGCTCCGGGAGGCCTAACTATGGCTACACCTTC
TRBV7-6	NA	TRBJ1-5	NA	CASSPETGLGYNNQPQHF	TGTGCCAGCAGCCCGGAGACAGGCTTGGGGTATAACAATCAGCCCCAGCATTTT
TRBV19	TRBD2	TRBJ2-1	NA	CASSIGTRSGNEQFF	TGTGCCAGTAGTATAGGGACTAGATCCGGCAATGAGCAGTTCTTC
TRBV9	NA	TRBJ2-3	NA	CASSQIPPLRYF	TGTGCCAGCAGCCAGATCCCTCCCCTGAGGTATTTT
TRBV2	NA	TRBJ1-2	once	CASSEAAGGYTF	TGTGCCAGCAGTGAAGCCGCGGGAGGCTACACCTTC
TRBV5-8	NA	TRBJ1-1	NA	CASSLALIRGEAFF	TGTGCCAGCAGCTTGGCATTAATCCGGGGTGAAGCTTTCTTT
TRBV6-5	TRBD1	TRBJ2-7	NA	CASRAGQGLFEQYF	TGTGCCAGTAGGGCGGGACAGGGCCTATTCGAGCAGTACTTC
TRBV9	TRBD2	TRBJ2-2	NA	CASRLADQNTGELFF	TGTGCCAGCAGGCTAGCGGACCAGAACACCGGGGAGCTGTTTTTT
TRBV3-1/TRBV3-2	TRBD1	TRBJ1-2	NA	CASSQVVGTGDGYTF	TGTGCCAGCAGCCAAGTTGTCGGGACAGGGGATGGCTACACCTTC
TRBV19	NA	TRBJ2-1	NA	CASSISGPHNEQFF	TGTGCCAGTAGTATATCGGGCCCCCACAATGAGCAGTTCTTC
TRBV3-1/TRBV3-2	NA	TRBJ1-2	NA	CASSQVPSYGYTF	TGTGCCAGCAGCCAAGTACCGAGCTATGGCTACACCTTC
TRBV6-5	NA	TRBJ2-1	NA	CASSYRGPLSYNEQFF	TGTGCCAGCAGTTATAGAGGACCCCTCTCCTACAATGAGCAGTTCTTC
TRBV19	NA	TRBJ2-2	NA	CASTPSLGELFF	TGTGCCAGTACCCCCTCCCTGGGGGAGCTGTTTTTT
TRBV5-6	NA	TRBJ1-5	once	CASSLGHYSNQPQHF	TGTGCCAGCAGCTTAGGTCATTATAGCAATCAGCCCCAGCATTTT
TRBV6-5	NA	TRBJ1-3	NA	CASSSLIRSGNTIYF	TGTGCCAGCAGTTCTCTGATCCGCTCCGGAAACACCATATATTTT
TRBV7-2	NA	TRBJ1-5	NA	CASSSQGNQPQHF	TGTGCCAGCAGCTCACAGGGCAATCAGCCCCAGCATTTT
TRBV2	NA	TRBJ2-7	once	CASSETSYEQYF	TGTGCCAGCAGTGAGACCTCCTACGAGCAGTACTTC
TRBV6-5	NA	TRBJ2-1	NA	CASSYQERYNEQFF	TGTGCCAGCAGTTATCAGGAAAGGTACAATGAGCAGTTCTTC
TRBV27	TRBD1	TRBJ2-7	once	CASSRGTDYEQYF	TGTGCCAGCAGTAGAGGGACAGACTACGAGCAGTACTTC
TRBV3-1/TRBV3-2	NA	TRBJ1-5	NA	CASSQTINQPQHF	TGTGCCAGCAGCCAAACGATTAATCAGCCCCAGCATTTT